One and the same sample provided the 22 T cell receptor beta chains below, sequenced in a study of blood T cell repertoires in COVID-19. Sequencing used immunoSEQ multiplex PCR; TCRdb keeps in-frame clones, though not all of them. The table has 60,000 to 80,000 clones, around 87% seen once. Sequencing was carried out using peripheral blood. The receptor source for this set is a man aged 65 to 85 with acute or convalescent COVID-19.

This clone has only one observation. The J gene is TRBJ2-4, the V gene TRBV6-5, with D hard to call. Germline loops: CDR1 MNHEY, CDR2 SVGAGI. V lost 4 bases, J lost 0 bases, and 13 bases lay in between. CDR3 length: 16 residues. CDR3 sequence reads: CASSSPGTLAKNIQYF. The CDR3 nucleotides read TGTGCCAGCAGTTCCCCAGGCACCCTAGCCAAAAACATTCAGTACTTC.

V is TRBV10-3 and J is TRBJ1-1; D uncertain. Germline CDR1 and CDR2: ENHRY and SYGVKD. The V end lost 4 bases, the J end lost 4 bases, and 10 bases lay between the germline ends. This CDR3 is built from 13 residues. The DNA for the CDR3 is TGTGCCATCAGTGCGGGTTCGGTCACTGAAGCTTTCTTT. Its translation is CAISAGSVTEAFF.

This chain connects TRBV25-1 to TRBJ2-7, with 9 bases that match TRBD1. The CDR3 is 15 amino acids. Trimming removed 5 bases from V and 4 bases from J; junction bases left unmatched: 9. Germline assignment: CDR1 MGHDK and CDR2 SYGVNS. The CDR3 reads CASSPSGTGLYEQYF. The CDR3 DNA follows: TGTGCCAGCAGTCCCTCCGGGACAGGGCTATACGAGCAGTACTTC.

The V and J genes are TRBV11-2 and TRBJ2-7; D unresolved. Trimming pared 2 bases from V and 7 bases from J, leaving 6 bases between. Germline V lookup: CDR1 SGHAT, CDR2 FQNNGV. The CDR3 contains 11 residues. CDR3 amino acids: CASSLMYEQYF. The DNA of the CDR3 is TGTGCCAGCAGCTTAATGTATGAGCAGTACTTC.

The V call is TRBV28, the J call TRBJ2-1; 12 bases line up with TRBD1. Per the germline V gene, CDR1 is MDHEN and CDR2 is SYDVKM. Trimming cost V 4 bases and J 7 bases; bases outside gene matches: 5. The CDR3 extends over 15 amino acids. The CDR3 loop reads CASSSGQGARNEQFF. The CDR3 nucleotides are TGTGCCAGCAGTTCGGGACAGGGGGCGAGGAATGAGCAGTTCTTC.

This chain uses TRBV27 with TRBJ2-5; perhaps TRBD2 as D (5 bases). V lost 7 bases and J 5 bases, leaving 14 bases between the germline ends. Per the germline V gene, CDR1 is MNHEY and CDR2 is SMNVEV (reference sequence). There are 13 residues in the CDR3. As DNA, the CDR3 is TGTGCCAGCAAACTAGGGTCTTACGAGACCCAGTACTTC. It specifies CASKLGSYETQYF.

J is TRBJ2-2 and V is TRBV25-1; the D gene is possibly TRBD1 (5 bases). V lost 8 bases and J 1 base, leaving 11 bases between the germline ends. The CDR3 runs 14 residues. Germline CDR1 reads MGHDK; CDR2 reads SYGVNS. The CDR3 region is CASRHQGNTGELFF. As DNA, the CDR3 is TGTGCCAGCCGACATCAGGGGAACACCGGGGAGCTGTTTTTT.

This clone showed up just once. J is TRBJ2-5 and V is TRBV19; 14 nucleotides agree with TRBD2. Germline loops: CDR1 LNHDA, CDR2 SQIVND (reference sequence). The CDR3 has 18 amino acids. V gave up 3 bases and J gave up 4 bases; unmatched junction bases: 10. CDR3 sequence: CASSIRVRLAGGRETQYF. As DNA, the CDR3 is TGTGCCAGTAGTATCCGCGTTAGACTAGCGGGGGGGAGAGAGACCCAGTACTTC.

CDR3 DNA: TGTGCCAGCAGTTCAGGACAGGGCGCCTATAATTCACCCCTCCACTTT. It is translated as CASSSGQGAYNSPLHF. The V and J genes are TRBV27 and TRBJ1-6, with 8 bases fitting TRBD1. The V segment lost 4 bases and the J segment 2 bases; nucleotides outside the gene matches: 4. The germline V gene encodes CDR1 MNHEY and CDR2 SMNVEV (reference sequence). CDR3 length: 16 residues.

This clone showed up just once. The chain combines TRBV11-2 with TRBJ2-7, with 7 nucleotides matching TRBD1. There are 12 residues in the CDR3. V trimming: 5 bases; J trimming: 3 bases; junction bases outside the gene matches: 1. Germline V gene sequence: CDR1 SGHAT, CDR2 FQNNGV. CDR3: CASSPGGYEQYF. As DNA, the CDR3 is TGTGCCAGCAGCCCAGGGGGCTACGAGCAGTACTTC.

A word on this clone: One end of the junction is discordant with germline, which a read error may explain. V usage is TRBV5-1 and J usage is TRBJ2-1; 12 bases line up with TRBD1. The CDR3 consists of 16 residues. Germline values: CDR1 SGHRS, CDR2 YFSETQ. CDR3 sequence (DNA): TGCGCCAGCAGCTTGGTTGGGACAGGGGGCTACGATGAGCAGTTCTTC. It specifies CASSLVGTGGYDEQFF.

CDR3 DNA sequence: TGTGCCAGTAGTATAACAGGGGCACCCTACGAGCAGTACTTC. Protein product: CASSITGAPYEQYF. The V gene is TRBV19, the J gene TRBJ2-7; TRBD1 agrees at 7 bases. This CDR3 has 14 amino acids. Germline-derived CDR1 and CDR2 are LNHDA and SQIVND (reference sequence). V lost 2 bases, J lost 2 bases, and 3 bases stayed unmatched.

For the CDR3, the DNA is TGTGCCAGCAGCCAAGTTGGTCGGCGGGGTGTCTTTAGCACAGATACGCAGTATTTT. Amino acid sequence: CASSQVGRRGVFSTDTQYF. The chain recombines TRBV4-2 with TRBJ2-3, with a weak D call TRBD2 (6 bases). From germline, CDR1 is LGHNA and CDR2 YNFKEQ. Trimming pared 1 base from V and 0 bases from J, leaving 20 bases between. CDR3 length: 19 residues.

The chain carries TRBV5-1 and TRBJ1-2; 8 nucleotides agree with TRBD1. CDR3 length equals 14 residues. Germline assignment: CDR1 SGHRS and CDR2 YFSETQ. V was clipped by 4 bases and J by 5 bases; unmatched bases: 7. The CDR3 region has the DNA TGCGCCAGCAGCCCCCAGACAGGGGAATATGGCTACACCTTC. It is translated as CASSPQTGEYGYTF.

The chain is built from TRBV5-4 and TRBJ2-5; TRBD2 is a possible D gene (6 bases). Germline CDR1 SGHNT, CDR2 YYREEE (reference sequence). The V end was cut by 2 bases, the J end by 2 bases, with 13 bases between. The CDR3 is made up of 15 amino acids. CDR3 amino acids: CASSFSLAQQETQYF. CDR3 nucleotide sequence: TGTGCCAGCAGCTTTTCGCTAGCGCAACAAGAGACCCAGTACTTC. The variable domain in full, with the rest retrieved from reference TRBV5-4 and TRBJ2-5, is ETGVTQSPTHLIKTRGQQVTLRCSSQSGHNTVSWYQQALGQGPQFIFQYYREEENGRGNFPPRFSGLQFPNYSSELNVNALELDDSALYLCASSFSLAQQETQYFGPGTRLLVL.

This rearrangement joins TRBV6-2 or TRBV6-3 to TRBJ2-5; 10 nucleotides align to TRBD2. Germline values: CDR1 MNHEY, CDR2 SVGEGT. The CDR3 has 16 amino acids. Losses at the gene ends were 2 bases for V and 2 bases for J; bases not matched to a gene: 5. As DNA, the CDR3 is TGTGCCAGCAGTTACCCCCTAGCGGGGGTACAAGAGACCCAGTACTTC. Translation: CASSYPLAGVQETQYF.

The chain uses TRBV5-1 and TRBJ1-2; 7 bases map to TRBD1. The V gene's germline CDR1 is SGHRS and CDR2 YFSETQ. This CDR3 is 14 amino acids long. Trimming removed 4 bases from V and 8 bases from J; junction bases left unmatched: 11. The CDR3 loop reads CASSGQGVGGGYTF. DNA for the CDR3: TGCGCCAGCAGCGGCCAGGGGGTAGGGGGAGGCTACACCTTC.

This rearrangement joins TRBV6-5 to TRBJ1-5; 8 bases fit TRBD1. With 4 bases clipped from V and 2 bases from J, the junction kept 4 bases outside the gene matches. The CDR3 loop spans 15 amino acids. Germline V gene sequence: CDR1 MNHEY, CDR2 SVGAGI. CDR3 sequence (DNA): TGTGCCAGCAGTTCCTACAGGGGGGGCAATCAGCCCCAGCATTTT. Encoded protein: CASSSYRGGNQPQHF.

The rearrangement joins TRBV19 to TRBJ2-5; TRBD2 agrees at 9 bases. Trimming took 6 bases from V and 5 from J; bases not matched to a gene: 4. CDR3 length equals 13 residues. Germline V lookup: CDR1 LNHDA, CDR2 SQIVND (reference sequence). CDR3 bases: TGTGCCAGTAGCACTAGCGGGTGGGAGACCCAGTACTTC. It is translated as CASSTSGWETQYF.

V gene TRBV19 combines with J gene TRBJ2-3, with 12 bases matching TRBD2. Looked up from germline, CDR1 is LNHDA and CDR2 is SQIVND (reference sequence). Trimming removed 7 bases from V and 0 bases from J; junction bases left unmatched: 8. CDR3 length equals 17 residues. The CDR3 loop is CASTKLAGGMSTDTQYF. The CDR3 DNA follows: TGTGCCAGTACGAAACTAGCGGGAGGAATGAGCACAGATACGCAGTATTTT.

The chain joins TRBV5-1 to TRBJ2-7, with D perhaps matching TRBD2 (5 bases). This CDR3 is built from 14 residues. The V gene's germline CDR1 is SGHRS and CDR2 YFSETQ. Deletions cut 0 bases from V and 1 base from J, with 8 bases between. CDR3 amino acids: CASSLELASYEQYF. CDR3 coding DNA: TGCGCCAGCAGCTTGGAGCTAGCTTCCTACGAGCAGTACTTC.

The rearrangement uses TRBV18 and TRBJ2-3; 11 nucleotides line up with TRBD2. This CDR3 comprises 16 residues. The V gene's germline CDR1 is KGHSH and CDR2 LQKENI. Losses at the gene ends were 2 bases for V and 4 bases for J; bases not matched to a gene: 5. DNA for the CDR3: TGTGCCAGCTCACCATTCACTAGCGGGGGCTCAGATACGCAGTATTTT. This gives the protein CASSPFTSGGSDTQYF.